This is a list of T cell receptor beta chains from one sample in a study of blood T cell repertoires in COVID-19. Sequencing was performed with immunoSEQ multiplex PCR; in TCRdb, only in-frame clones are kept and a portion is missing. Among roughly 150,000 clones, about 80% were seen once, and the ten largest hold roughly 3.9%. The sample taken for sequencing was PBMCs or T cells enriched from blood (not recorded which). The receptor source for this set is a man aged 50-59 years in a cohort exposed to, infected with or recovered from COVID-19 (not recorded which). Both conserved end residues are part of each CDR3. D genes are given only for firm matches. Size tells how often a clone was seen (once, few, many) or the class of an expanded clone, and some rows leave it out.

-	TRBD2	TRBV9	TRBJ2-3	CASSVVSGLGSTDTQYF	TGTGCCAGCAGCGTAGTCTCTGGACTAGGGAGCACAGATACGCAGTATTTT
-	-	TRBV27	TRBJ2-7	CASSVLRDSTSEQYF	TGTGCCAGCAGTGTTCTCCGGGACTCCACCTCCGAGCAGTACTTC
-	-	TRBV21-1	TRBJ2-7	CASSKALWSGNEYEQYF	TGTGCCAGCAGCAAAGCGCTTTGGTCAGGGAATGAGTACGAGCAGTACTTC
-	-	TRBV2	TRBJ2-1	CASSDSRVYNEQFF	TGTGCCAGCAGTGACTCACGGGTCTACAATGAGCAGTTCTTC
-	-	TRBV19	TRBJ2-3	CASSIGGLSDTQYF	TGTGCCAGTAGTATAGGTGGGCTCTCAGATACGCAGTATTTT
few	-	TRBV4-3	TRBJ2-1	CASSQDGTGYNEQFF	TGCGCCAGCAGCCAAGATGGGACTGGATACAATGAGCAGTTCTTC
-	-	TRBV5-1	TRBJ1-2	CASSLRTANYGYTF	TGCGCCAGCAGCTTGCGGACAGCTAACTATGGCTACACCTTC
-	-	TRBV3-1/TRBV3-2	TRBJ2-3	CASSQVQGTDTQYF	TGTGCCAGCAGCCAAGTCCAGGGGACAGATACGCAGTATTTT
-	-	TRBV6-2/TRBV6-3	TRBJ2-1	CASSYSTRAAGPDWFF	TGTGCCAGCAGTTACTCGACTAGAGCGGCAGGCCCCGATTGGTTCTTC
once	-	TRBV7-2	TRBJ2-7	CASSLVDWGDEQYF	TGTGCCAGCAGCTTAGTCGATTGGGGGGACGAGCAGTACTTC
-	-	TRBV5-1	TRBJ1-3	CASSPQAGSAGNTIYF	TGCGCCAGCAGCCCTCAAGCAGGGTCCGCTGGAAACACCATATATTTT
many	-	TRBV6-5	TRBJ2-5	CASSQGGGLETQYF	TGTGCCAGCTCCCAGGGAGGGGGTTTGGAGACCCAGTACTTC
-	-	TRBV9	TRBJ1-2	CASSEDKGLHGYTF	TGTGCCAGCAGCGAGGACAAGGGCCTCCATGGCTACACCTTC
-	TRBD1	TRBV28	TRBJ1-5	CASSSASGQGNGQPQHF	TGTGCCAGCAGTTCCGCTTCGGGACAGGGTAATGGTCAGCCCCAGCATTTT
-	-	TRBV5-4	TRBJ2-2	CASSLVRVPAGELFF	TGTGCCAGCAGCTTGGTGCGGGTGCCGGCCGGGGAGCTGTTTTTT
-	-	TRBV28	TRBJ1-5	CASSFNRELQPQHF	TGTGCCAGCAGTTTTAACAGGGAGCTTCAGCCCCAGCATTTT
once	TRBD1	TRBV28	TRBJ2-7	CASRSFGTGSEQYF	TGTGCCAGCAGATCTTTCGGGACAGGGAGCGAGCAGTACTTC
-	-	TRBV19	TRBJ2-2	CASSPGGGTGELFF	TGTGCCAGTAGCCCAGGGGGAGGCACCGGGGAGCTGTTTTTT
few	-	TRBV9	TRBJ2-1	CASSVGASAYNEQFF	TGTGCCAGCAGCGTAGGGGCTAGCGCGTACAATGAGCAGTTCTTC
once	-	TRBV7-9	TRBJ1-3	CASSSDSLAGNTIYF	TGTGCCAGCAGCTCGGACAGTCTGGCTGGAAACACCATATATTTT
-	TRBD2	TRBV5-1	TRBJ2-2	CASSLGGLADTGELFF	TGCGCCAGCAGCTTGGGGGGACTAGCGGACACCGGGGAGCTGTTTTTT
once	TRBD1	TRBV30	TRBJ2-2	CAWMGTGNTGELFF	TGTGCCTGGATGGGGACAGGGAACACCGGGGAGCTGTTTTTT
-	-	TRBV5-1	TRBJ1-4	CASSLGSATNEKLFF	TGCGCCAGCAGCTTGGGGAGTGCAACTAATGAAAAACTGTTTTTT
-	-	TRBV21-1	TRBJ2-2	CASSKGPSSANTGELFF	TGTGCCAGCAGCAAAGGACCTAGCAGCGCGAACACCGGGGAGCTGTTTTTT
-	-	TRBV30	TRBJ2-5	CAWSVLGETQYF	TGTGCCTGGAGTGTACTCGGGGAGACCCAGTACTTC
-	-	TRBV7-2	TRBJ2-3	CASSLTDTQYF	TGTGCCAGCAGCCTCACAGATACGCAGTATTTT
-	-	TRBV24-1	TRBJ1-2	CATSDLGQGHGYTF	TGTGCCACCAGTGATTTAGGGCAGGGGCATGGCTACACCTTC
-	TRBD1	TRBV7-2	TRBJ2-7	CASSPSRGPYEQYF	TGTGCCAGCAGTCCATCCAGGGGGCCCTACGAGCAGTACTTC
-	-	TRBV16	TRBJ2-1	CASSQSRAHEQFF	TGTGCCAGCAGCCAATCGCGGGCCCATGAGCAGTTCTTC
-	-	TRBV25-1	TRBJ1-5	CASSVTGDNQPQHF	TGTGCCAGCAGTGTCACCGGAGACAATCAGCCCCAGCATTTT
-	-	TRBV6-4	TRBJ1-2	CASSDSSNRRRDCGYTF	TGTGCCAGCAGTGACTCATCCAACAGGCGAAGGGACTGTGGCTACACCTTC
once	TRBD1	TRBV2	TRBJ1-2	CASSAGQGNGYTF	TGTGCCAGCAGTGCAGGACAGGGTAATGGCTACACCTTC